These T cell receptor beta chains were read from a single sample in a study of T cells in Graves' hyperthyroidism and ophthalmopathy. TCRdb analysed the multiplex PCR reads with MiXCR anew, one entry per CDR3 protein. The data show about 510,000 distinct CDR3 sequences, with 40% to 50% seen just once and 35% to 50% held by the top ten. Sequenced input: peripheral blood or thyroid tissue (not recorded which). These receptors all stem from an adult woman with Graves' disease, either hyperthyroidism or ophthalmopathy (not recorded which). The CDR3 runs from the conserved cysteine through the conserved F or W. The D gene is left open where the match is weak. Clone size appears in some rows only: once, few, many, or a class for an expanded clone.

CDR3: CASSYDKTGDGGYTF
DNA: TGTGCCAGCAGTTACGACAAAACAGGGGATGGCGGCTACACCTTC
V: TRBV6-5
size: NA
D: TRBD1
J: TRBJ1-2

CDR3: CASSLVRRGPDQETQYF
DNA: TGTGCCAGCAGCTTAGTGCGTAGGGGGCCGGACCAAGAGACCCAGTACTTC
V: TRBV7-9
size: few
D: TRBD1
J: TRBJ2-5

CDR3: CSVAKDTEAFF
DNA: TGCAGCGTTGCTAAGGACACTGAAGCTTTCTTT
V: TRBV29-1
size: NA
D: NA
J: TRBJ1-1

CDR3: CASSGDSQETQYF
DNA: TGTGCCAGCAGCGGGGACTCCCAAGAGACCCAGTACTTC
V: TRBV12-3/TRBV12-4
size: few
D: NA
J: TRBJ2-5

CDR3: CSAESRDRQNSPLHF
DNA: TGCAGTGCGGAAAGTCGGGACAGGCAGAATTCACCCCTCCACTTT
V: TRBV20-1
size: few
D: TRBD1
J: TRBJ1-6

CDR3: CASSLLPGHSDEQYF
DNA: TGTGCCAGCAGCTTGTTACCGGGACACTCGGACGAGCAGTACTTC
V: TRBV7-2
size: few
D: NA
J: TRBJ2-7

CDR3: CASSFNGPQVTGELFF
DNA: TGTGCCAGCAGCTTCAACGGACCTCAGGTCACCGGGGAGCTGTTTTTT
V: TRBV7-9
size: NA
D: NA
J: TRBJ2-2

CDR3: CAAVLGPGSYEQYF
DNA: TGTGCTGCTGTTTTGGGACCGGGTTCCTACGAGCAGTACTTC
V: TRBV6-2/TRBV6-3
size: few
D: NA
J: TRBJ2-7

CDR3: CASLGRTLYYGYTF
DNA: TGTGCCAGCCTTGGAAGGACCCTTTACTATGGCTACACCTTC
V: TRBV9
size: many
D: NA
J: TRBJ1-2

CDR3: CASRPRTGSAFF
DNA: TGTGCCAGCAGGCCCCGGACAGGTTCAGCTTTCTTT
V: TRBV6-5
size: many
D: TRBD1
J: TRBJ1-1

CDR3: CASSLVRRAGHEQYF
DNA: TGTGCCAGCAGTTTAGTCCGCCGAGCAGGGCACGAGCAGTACTTC
V: TRBV27
size: NA
D: NA
J: TRBJ2-7

CDR3: CATQFNEKLFF
DNA: TGTGCCACCCAATTTAATGAAAAACTGTTTTTT
V: TRBV15
size: few
D: NA
J: TRBJ1-4

CDR3: CASSLGTGTLEQYF
DNA: TGTGCCAGCAGCTTAGGTACAGGGACCCTCGAGCAGTACTTC
V: TRBV9
size: few
D: NA
J: TRBJ2-7

CDR3: CASKGRSSGTHSSYEQYF
DNA: TGTGCCAGCAAGGGACGGTCTAGCGGGACTCATAGCTCCTACGAGCAGTACTTC
V: TRBV7-2
size: many
D: TRBD2
J: TRBJ2-7

CDR3: CASSQDQTSEQETQYF
DNA: TGCGCCAGCAGCCAAGATCAGACTAGCGAGCAAGAGACCCAGTACTTC
V: TRBV4-1
size: NA
D: TRBD2
J: TRBJ2-5

CDR3: CASSLEVIGELFF
DNA: TGCGCCAGCAGCTTGGAGGTTATCGGGGAGCTGTTTTTT
V: TRBV5-1
size: many
D: NA
J: TRBJ2-2

CDR3: CASSQFQDNQPQHF
DNA: TGCGCCAGCAGCCAATTCCAGGACAATCAGCCCCAGCATTTT
V: TRBV4-1
size: many
D: NA
J: TRBJ1-5

CDR3: CASSYRGRWNTEAFF
DNA: TGTGCCAGCAGTTACAGGGGGCGATGGAACACTGAAGCTTTCTTT
V: TRBV6-2/TRBV6-3
size: NA
D: TRBD1
J: TRBJ1-1

CDR3: CASSQDSPTNEKLFF
DNA: TGTGCCAGCAGCCAAGACTCTCCAACTAATGAAAAACTGTTTTTT
V: TRBV14
size: NA
D: NA
J: TRBJ1-4

CDR3: CASSQITGGITEAFF
DNA: TGTGCCAGCAGCCAAATCACGGGGGGAATAACTGAAGCTTTCTTT
V: TRBV7-8
size: NA
D: NA
J: TRBJ1-1

CDR3: CASSESGWTEAFF
DNA: TGTGCCAGCAGTGAATCGGGTTGGACTGAAGCTTTCTTT
V: TRBV6-1
size: many
D: NA
J: TRBJ1-1

CDR3: CSFIQGFGETQYF
DNA: TGCAGCTTCATACAGGGGTTTGGTGAGACCCAGTACTTC
V: TRBV29-1
size: few
D: TRBD1
J: TRBJ2-5

CDR3: CASRVDTEAFF
DNA: TGTGCCAGCAGAGTGGACACTGAAGCTTTCTTT
V: TRBV12-3/TRBV12-4
size: many
D: NA
J: TRBJ1-1

CDR3: CASSRVPGQGHSPLHF
DNA: TGCGCCAGCAGCCGAGTTCCGGGACAGGGCCATTCACCCCTCCACTTT
V: TRBV5-1
size: NA
D: TRBD1
J: TRBJ1-6

CDR3: CASSQESLWDNSGNTIYF
DNA: TGCGCCAGCAGCCAAGAATCGCTTTGGGACAACTCTGGAAACACCATATATTTT
V: TRBV4-1
size: NA
D: NA
J: TRBJ1-3

CDR3: CASSLLGGTPYGYTF
DNA: TGTGCCAGCAGCCTCCTAGGGGGTACTCCGTATGGCTACACCTTC
V: TRBV7-9
size: few
D: NA
J: TRBJ1-2

CDR3: CASSSPPDRGSYEQYF
DNA: TGTGCCAGCAGCTCCCCTCCGGACAGGGGGTCTTACGAGCAGTACTTC
V: TRBV5-4
size: NA
D: TRBD1
J: TRBJ2-7

CDR3: CSARPTGTYGYTF
DNA: TGCAGTGCTAGACCGACAGGGACCTATGGCTACACCTTC
V: TRBV20-1
size: many
D: TRBD1
J: TRBJ1-2

CDR3: CASSSRTGDEAFF
DNA: TGTGCCAGCAGCTCCAGGACAGGGGATGAAGCTTTCTTT
V: TRBV7-2
size: NA
D: TRBD1
J: TRBJ1-1

CDR3: CASREGRDYGYTF
DNA: TGTGCCAGCAGGGAGGGGCGGGACTATGGCTACACCTTC
V: TRBV2
size: many
D: NA
J: TRBJ1-2

CDR3: CASSFSDKSTGELFF
DNA: TGTGCCAGCAGTTTCTCTGACAAGAGCACCGGGGAGCTGTTTTTT
V: TRBV27
size: few
D: NA
J: TRBJ2-2

CDR3: CASSARDQETQYF
DNA: TGCGCCAGCAGTGCTAGGGACCAAGAGACCCAGTACTTC
V: TRBV10-1
size: NA
D: NA
J: TRBJ2-5

CDR3: CASSYAAGWNSPLHF
DNA: TGTGCCAGCAGTTACGCGGCAGGTTGGAATTCACCCCTCCACTTT
V: TRBV6-5
size: many
D: NA
J: TRBJ1-6